This T cell receptor (beta chain) was sequenced in a study of Ad26.COV2.S vaccination and SARS-CoV-2 variants. General study points: People who got the vaccine or the placebo had similar non-spike TCR breadth. Total T cell responses may have been underestimated by the TCR breadth and depth analyses. Considerable breadth of spike-specific CD8+ and CD4+ T cell responses has reportedly been documented following vaccination.

As regards this clone: Its antigen is unknown.

CDR1 is MGHRA, CDR2 YSYEKL, per germline. V was cut by 5 bases and J by 8 bases, with 12 bases left in between. There are 12 residues in the CDR3. The data were produced by immunoSEQ multiplex PCR, yet TCRdb's version contains in-frame clones alone and is incomplete. The sample comprises hundreds of thousands of clones, 92% of which are singletons, and roughly 3.9% rests with the top ten. The V call is TRBV4-1, the J call TRBJ1-2, with D uncertain. This sequence originates from a human donor who had recovered from COVID-19. The starting material was peripheral blood, obtained after recovery from COVID-19. DNA for the CDR3: TGCGCCAGCAGCGGGAGGGAGCAAGGCTACACCTTC. This translates into CASSGREQGYTF.